This TCR beta chain derives from a study of control samples from healthy donors and cancer patients. Sequenced by immunoSEQ multiplex PCR; TCRdb stores in-frame clones only, minus some. Here the sample spans about 88,000 clones, 80% to 95% being singletons. Per the germline V gene, CDR1 is SGDLS and CDR2 is YYNGEE. V was cut by 5 bases and J by 8 bases, with 19 bases left in between. The CDR3 runs 15 residues. The J gene is TRBJ1-4, the V gene TRBV9, with D possibly being TRBD1 (6 bases). The TCR comes from a man in his late teens or twenties in good health. Sample: blood. The CDR3 spells CASSDSQGSGEKLFF. CDR3 DNA sequence: TGTGCCAGCAGTGATTCACAGGGATCTGGGGAAAAACTGTTTTTT.